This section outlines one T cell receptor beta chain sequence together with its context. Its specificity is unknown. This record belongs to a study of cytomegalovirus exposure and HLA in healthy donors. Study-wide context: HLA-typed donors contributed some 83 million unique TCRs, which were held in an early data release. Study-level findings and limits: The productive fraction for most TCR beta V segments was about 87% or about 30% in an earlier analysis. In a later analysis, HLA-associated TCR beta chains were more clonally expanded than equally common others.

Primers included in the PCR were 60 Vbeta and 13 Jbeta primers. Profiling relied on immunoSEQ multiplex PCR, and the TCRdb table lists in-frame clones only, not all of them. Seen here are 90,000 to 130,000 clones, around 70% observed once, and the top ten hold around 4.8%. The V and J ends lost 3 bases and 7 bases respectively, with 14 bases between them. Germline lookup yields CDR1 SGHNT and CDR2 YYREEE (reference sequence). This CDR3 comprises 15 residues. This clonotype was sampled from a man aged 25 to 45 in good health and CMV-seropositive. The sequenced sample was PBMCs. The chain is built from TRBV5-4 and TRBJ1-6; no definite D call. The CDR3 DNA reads TGTGCCAGCAGCTCCCTAAAGGGAGGAAATTCACCCCTCCACTTT. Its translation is CASSSLKGGNSPLHF.